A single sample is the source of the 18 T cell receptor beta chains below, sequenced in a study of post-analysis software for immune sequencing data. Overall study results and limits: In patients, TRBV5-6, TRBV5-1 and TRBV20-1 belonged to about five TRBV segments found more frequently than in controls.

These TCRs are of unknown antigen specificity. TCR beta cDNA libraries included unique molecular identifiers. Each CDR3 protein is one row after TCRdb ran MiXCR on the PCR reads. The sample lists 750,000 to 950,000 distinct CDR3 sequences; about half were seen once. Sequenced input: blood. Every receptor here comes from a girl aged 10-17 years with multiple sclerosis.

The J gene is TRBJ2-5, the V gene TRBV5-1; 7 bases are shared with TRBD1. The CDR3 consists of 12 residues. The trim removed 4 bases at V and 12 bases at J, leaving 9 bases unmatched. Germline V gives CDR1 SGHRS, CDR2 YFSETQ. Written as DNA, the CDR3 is TGCGCCAGCAGCCCCCGACAGGGCCGAAAGTACTTC. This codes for CASSPRQGRKYF.

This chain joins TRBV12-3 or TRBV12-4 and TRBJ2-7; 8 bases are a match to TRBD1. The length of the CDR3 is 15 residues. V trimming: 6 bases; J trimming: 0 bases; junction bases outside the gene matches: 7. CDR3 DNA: TGTGCCAGCAGAGAGACAGGGGCAAGCTCCTACGAGCAGTACTTC. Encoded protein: CASRETGASSYEQYF.

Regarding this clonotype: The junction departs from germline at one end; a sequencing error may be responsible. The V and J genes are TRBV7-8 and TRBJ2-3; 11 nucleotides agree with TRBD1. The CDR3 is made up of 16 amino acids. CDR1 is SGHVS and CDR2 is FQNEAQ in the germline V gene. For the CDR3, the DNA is TGTGCCAGCAGCCAACCCGGGACAGGGGGAATAGATGCGCAGTATTTT. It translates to CASSQPGTGGIDAQYF.

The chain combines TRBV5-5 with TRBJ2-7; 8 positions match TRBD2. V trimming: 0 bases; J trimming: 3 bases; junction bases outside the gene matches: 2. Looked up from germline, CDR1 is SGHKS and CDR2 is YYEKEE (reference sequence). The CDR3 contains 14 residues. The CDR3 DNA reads TGTGCCAGCAGCTTGGAAGCGGGAGTCTACGAGCAGTACTTC. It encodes CASSLEAGVYEQYF.

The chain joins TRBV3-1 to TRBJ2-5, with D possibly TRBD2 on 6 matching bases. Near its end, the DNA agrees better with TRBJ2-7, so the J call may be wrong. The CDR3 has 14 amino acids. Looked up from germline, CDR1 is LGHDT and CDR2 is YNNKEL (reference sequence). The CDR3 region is CASSHRDWAYEQYF. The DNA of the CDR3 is TGTGCCAGCAGCCACCGGGACTGGGCCTACGAGCAGTACTTC.

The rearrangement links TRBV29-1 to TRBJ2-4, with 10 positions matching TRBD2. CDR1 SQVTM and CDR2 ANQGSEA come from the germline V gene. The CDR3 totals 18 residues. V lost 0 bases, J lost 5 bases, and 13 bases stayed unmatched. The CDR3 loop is CSVEEYASGRARENIQYF. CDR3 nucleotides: TGCAGCGTTGAAGAATATGCCAGCGGGAGGGCGAGGGAAAACATTCAGTACTTC.

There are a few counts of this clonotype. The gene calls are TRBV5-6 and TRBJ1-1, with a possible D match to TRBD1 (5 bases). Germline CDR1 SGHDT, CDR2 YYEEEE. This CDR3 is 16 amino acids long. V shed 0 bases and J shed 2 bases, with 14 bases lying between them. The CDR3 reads CASSLERSGGNTEAFF. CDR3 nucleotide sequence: TGTGCCAGCAGCTTGGAACGGTCCGGGGGAAACACTGAAGCTTTCTTT.

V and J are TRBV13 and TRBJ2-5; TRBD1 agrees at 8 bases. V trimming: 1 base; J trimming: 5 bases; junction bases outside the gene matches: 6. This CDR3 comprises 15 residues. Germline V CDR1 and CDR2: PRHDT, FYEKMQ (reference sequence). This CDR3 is CASSLEAGGRETQYF. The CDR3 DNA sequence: TGTGCCAGCAGCTTAGAGGCAGGGGGCCGGGAGACCCAGTACTTC.

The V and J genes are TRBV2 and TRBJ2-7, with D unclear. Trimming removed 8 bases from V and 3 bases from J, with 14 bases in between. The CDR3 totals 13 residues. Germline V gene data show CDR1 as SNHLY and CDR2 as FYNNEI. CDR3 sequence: CASLGRQVYEQYF. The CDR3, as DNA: TGTGCCAGCTTAGGGCGGCAGGTCTACGAGCAGTACTTC.

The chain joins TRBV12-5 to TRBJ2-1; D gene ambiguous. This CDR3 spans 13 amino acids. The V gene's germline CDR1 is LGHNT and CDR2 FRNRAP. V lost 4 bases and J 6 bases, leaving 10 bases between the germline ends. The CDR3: CASGSVLGNEQFF. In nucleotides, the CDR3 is TGTGCTAGTGGTTCGGTGCTGGGCAATGAGCAGTTCTTC. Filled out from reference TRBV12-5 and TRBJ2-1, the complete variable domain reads DARVTQTPRHKVTEMGQEVTMRCQPILGHNTVFWYRQTMMQGLELLAYFRNRAPLDDSGMPKDRFSAEMPDATLATLKIQPSEPRDSAVYFCASGSVLGNEQFFGPGTRLTVL.

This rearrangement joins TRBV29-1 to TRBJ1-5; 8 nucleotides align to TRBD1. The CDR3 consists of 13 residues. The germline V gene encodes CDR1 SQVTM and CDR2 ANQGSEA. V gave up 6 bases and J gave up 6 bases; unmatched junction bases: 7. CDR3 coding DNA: TGCAGCGTACAGACAGGGGCTAGTCAGCCCCAGCATTTT. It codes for CSVQTGASQPQHF.

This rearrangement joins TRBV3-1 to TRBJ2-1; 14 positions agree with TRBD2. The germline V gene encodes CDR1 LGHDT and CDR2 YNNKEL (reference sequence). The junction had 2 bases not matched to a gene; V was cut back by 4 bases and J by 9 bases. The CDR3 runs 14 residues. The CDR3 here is CASSPGLAGVEQFF. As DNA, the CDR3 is TGTGCCAGCAGCCCGGGACTAGCGGGAGTTGAGCAGTTCTTC.

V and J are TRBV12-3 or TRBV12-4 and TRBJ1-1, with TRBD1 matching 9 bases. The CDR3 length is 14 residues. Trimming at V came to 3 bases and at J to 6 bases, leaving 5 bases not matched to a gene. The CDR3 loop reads CASSFGTGFSEAFF. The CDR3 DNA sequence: TGTGCCAGCAGTTTCGGGACAGGGTTTTCTGAAGCTTTCTTT.

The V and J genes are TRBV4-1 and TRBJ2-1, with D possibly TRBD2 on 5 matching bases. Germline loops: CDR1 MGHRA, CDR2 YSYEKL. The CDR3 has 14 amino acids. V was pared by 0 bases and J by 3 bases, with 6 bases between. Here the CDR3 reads CASSQEDFYNEQFF. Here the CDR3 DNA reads TGCGCCAGCAGCCAAGAGGACTTCTACAATGAGCAGTTCTTC.

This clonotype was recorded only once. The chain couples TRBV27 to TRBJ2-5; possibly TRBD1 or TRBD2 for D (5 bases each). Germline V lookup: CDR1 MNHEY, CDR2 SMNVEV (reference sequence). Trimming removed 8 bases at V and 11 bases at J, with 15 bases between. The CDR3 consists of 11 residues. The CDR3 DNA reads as TGTGCCAGCCGGGCTATGGGGGAGCAGTACTTC. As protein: CASRAMGEQYF.

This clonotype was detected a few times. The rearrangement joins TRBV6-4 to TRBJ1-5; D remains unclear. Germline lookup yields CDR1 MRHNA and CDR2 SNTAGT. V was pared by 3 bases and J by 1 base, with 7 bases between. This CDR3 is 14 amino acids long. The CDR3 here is CASSDIGSNQPQHF. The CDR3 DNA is TGTGCCAGCAGTGATATCGGCAGCAATCAGCCCCAGCATTTT.

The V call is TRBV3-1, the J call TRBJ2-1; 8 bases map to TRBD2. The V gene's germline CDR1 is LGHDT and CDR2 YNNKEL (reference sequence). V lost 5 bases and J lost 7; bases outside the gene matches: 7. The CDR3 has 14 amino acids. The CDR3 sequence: CASSWGTSENEQFF. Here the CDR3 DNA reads TGTGCCAGCAGCTGGGGGACTAGTGAAAATGAGCAGTTCTTC.

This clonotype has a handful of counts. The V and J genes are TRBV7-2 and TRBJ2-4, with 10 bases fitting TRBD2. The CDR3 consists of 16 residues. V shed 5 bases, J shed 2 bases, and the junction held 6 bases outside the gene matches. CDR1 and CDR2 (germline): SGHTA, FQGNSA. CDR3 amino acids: CASSQREGRTKNIQYF. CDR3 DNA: TGTGCCAGCAGCCAGCGGGAGGGCCGGACCAAAAACATTCAGTACTTC.